What follows is one T cell receptor beta chain and its context. This entry comes from a study of blood T cell repertoires in COVID-19. Germline CDR1 is SQVTM and CDR2 is ANQGSEA. V gave up 0 bases and J gave up 0 bases, with 14 bases separating them. This CDR3 has 16 residues. Original processing methods: Amplified reference gene primers provided the basis for estimating nucleated cell counts. Repertoires were generated with immunoSEQ multiplex PCR, while TCRdb's copy carries only in-frame clones and drops some. That table gives V, J and clone size, and the DNA gave D and trimming. The data contain about 200,000 clones, approximately 86% of them singletons. Clinical history as reported by participants underpinned cohort assignment.

Sequences were obtained from PBMCs or T cells enriched from blood (not recorded which). The chain uses TRBV29-1 and TRBJ1-1; D is perhaps TRBD1 (6 bases). The TCR originated in a woman aged 30 to 39 who had been exposed to COVID-19. As DNA, the CDR3 is TGCAGCGTTGAAGATCCGGACAGCCTCTTGAACACTGAAGCTTTCTTT. Its protein product is CSVEDPDSLLNTEAFF.